A single sample gave rise to the 23 T cell receptor beta chains below, sequenced in a study of T cells in Graves' hyperthyroidism and ophthalmopathy. Amplification of TCR beta CDR3 regions was performed using RNA transcripts as template. In the first-round RT-PCR of the TCR CDR3, the HTBI primer set was used. A single record per CDR3 protein comes from TCRdb applying MiXCR to the multiplex PCR reads. The sample includes about 520,000 distinct CDR3 sequences, 24% of them seen just once. The sequencing sample was made of blood. These receptors were collected from a woman between 25 and 40 years old with Graves' ophthalmopathy.

This clonotype was counted a few times. This chain links TRBV6-1 with TRBJ2-4; 9 nucleotides agree with TRBD2. The trim removed 6 bases at V and 6 bases at J, leaving 9 bases unmatched. Germline CDR1 is MNHNS and CDR2 is SASEGT. The CDR3 consists of 15 residues. The CDR3 loop reads CASSDGTAGGNIQYF. The CDR3 nucleotides read TGTGCCAGCAGCGACGGGACAGCGGGGGGAAACATTCAGTACTTC.

The chain uses TRBV20-1 and TRBJ2-3; TRBD2 matches at 9 bases. CDR1 is DFQATT and CDR2 is SNEGSKA in the germline V gene (reference sequence). The V segment lost 1 base and the J segment 6 bases; nucleotides outside the gene matches: 11. The CDR3 is 16 residues long. CDR3 amino acids: CSARGAGGPIVDTQYF. The CDR3 DNA is TGCAGTGCTAGAGGGGCGGGAGGGCCAATCGTGGATACGCAGTATTTT.

This clonotype was seen at least ten times. The chain joins TRBV7-8 to TRBJ1-2, with no clear D. This CDR3 region has 14 residues. V was clipped by 2 bases and J by 4 bases, with 11 bases between them. Germline assignment: CDR1 SGHVS and CDR2 FQNEAQ. CDR3 DNA sequence: TGTGCCAGCAGCTTACCTGGGCCCGGCTATGGCTACACCTTC. Its translation is CASSLPGPGYGYTF.

This clonotype was seen repeatedly, ten times or more. The genes are TRBV7-2 and TRBJ2-7; D may be TRBD2 (5 bases). The CDR3 covers 13 residues. Trimming removed 7 bases at V and 4 bases at J, with 14 bases between. The germline CDR1 and CDR2 sequences are SGHTA and FQGNSA. This CDR3 reads CASTFSPGYEQYF. In nucleotides, the CDR3 is TGTGCCAGCACCTTTAGTCCGGGATACGAGCAGTACTTC.

This clonotype was picked up many times. The CDR3, as DNA: TGTGCCAGCAGTTACTCGATGGGGGGCGGATCGTACGAGCAGTACTTC. Amino acid sequence: CASSYSMGGGSYEQYF. This rearrangement joins TRBV6-5 to TRBJ2-7; the D call may be TRBD1 or TRBD2 (6 bases each). Germline CDR1 MNHEY, CDR2 SVGAGI. The CDR3 extends over 16 amino acids. V lost 0 bases, J lost 4 bases, and 16 bases lay in between.

The chain links TRBV7-2 to TRBJ2-5, with 8 bases aligning to TRBD1. The V gene's germline CDR1 is SGHTA and CDR2 FQGNSA. The CDR3 length is 14 residues. J was trimmed by 4 bases and V by 3 bases; bases with no gene match: 4. The CDR3 loop is CASSFTRGPETQYF. CDR3 bases: TGTGCCAGCAGCTTCACCAGGGGGCCAGAGACCCAGTACTTC.

This clonotype was observed at least ten times. V is TRBV12-3 or TRBV12-4 and J is TRBJ1-2, with no clear D. Trimming removed 3 bases at V and 6 bases at J, with 11 bases between. The CDR3 extends over 13 amino acids. CDR3 nucleotide sequence: TGTGCCAGCAGTTTGGGTCAGGCCAATGGCTACACCTTC. This sequence encodes CASSLGQANGYTF.

A word on this clonotype: One junction end does not reproduce the germline sequence, and a read error may be involved. The V and J genes are TRBV5-1 and TRBJ2-4; D unresolved. This CDR3 comprises 16 residues. CDR1 is SGHRS, CDR2 YFSETQ, per germline. The CDR3 DNA reads as TGCGCCAGCAGCTTGGGGGGTAGTCGTGGCAAAAACATTAAGTACTTC. Its protein product is CASSLGGSRGKNIKYF.

The V gene is TRBV28, the J gene TRBJ1-2, with a weak D call TRBD1 (6 bases). The V gene lost 7 bases and the J gene lost 4 bases, with 16 bases spanning the gap. The CDR3 is 14 amino acids. Germline-derived CDR1 and CDR2 are MDHEN and SYDVKM. The CDR3, as DNA: TGTGCCAGCACCCGGACAGCTCTGACCTATGGCTACACCTTC. It encodes CASTRTALTYGYTF.

In its sample, this clonotype was seen many times. The rearrangement joins TRBV15 to TRBJ1-2, with D maybe TRBD1 (6 bases). Germline V gene data show CDR1 as LNHNV and CDR2 as YYDKDF (reference sequence). Trimming cost V 0 bases and J 5 bases, with 10 bases left between them. This CDR3 has 14 residues. DNA for the CDR3: TGTGCCACCAGCAGAGATCGGGGACATTATGGCTACACCTTC. Translated, it gives CATSRDRGHYGYTF.

Note on this clonotype: This may stem from a read error, because a much larger clone lies one nucleotide away. The CDR3 does not end in the conserved phenylalanine or tryptophan, so this is likely a read error. The chain carries TRBV28 and TRBJ1-6, with D perhaps TRBD1 (5 bases). Deletions cut 2 bases from V and 1 base from J, with 15 bases between. Germline CDR1 and CDR2: MDHEN and SYDVKM. This CDR3 has 18 residues. CDR3 in amino acids: CASSLGTRGGSYNSPLHV. CDR3 nucleotide sequence: TGTGCCAGCAGTTTAGGTACCCGTGGGGGGTCCTATAATTCACCCCTCCACGTT.

This clonotype was picked up many times. This chain connects TRBV11-1 to TRBJ2-5; 7 nucleotides line up with TRBD1. Trimming took 5 bases from V and 3 from J; bases not matched to a gene: 3. CDR1 and CDR2 (germline): SGHAT, FQDESV (reference sequence). The CDR3 is 13 amino acids. CDR3 loop: CASSKDREETQYF. Written as DNA, the CDR3 is TGTGCCAGCAGCAAAGACAGGGAAGAGACCCAGTACTTC.

Many counts were recorded for this clonotype. The chain couples TRBV5-1 to TRBJ1-6, with a tentative D call TRBD1 (6 bases). The V end was cut by 2 bases, the J end by 11 bases, with 17 bases between. Germline V gene sequence: CDR1 SGHRS, CDR2 YFSETQ. CDR3 length: 15 amino acids. Here the CDR3 reads CASSLLGPGEAPLHF. CDR3 DNA sequence: TGCGCCAGCAGCTTATTGGGTCCAGGGGAGGCACCCCTCCACTTT.

This chain uses TRBV28 with TRBJ1-2; TRBD1 might be the D (6 bases). CDR1 is MDHEN, CDR2 SYDVKM, per germline. Deletions cut 3 bases from V and 4 bases from J, with 12 bases between. The CDR3 runs to 14 residues. The CDR3 reads CASSFRQDSYGYTF. DNA of the CDR3: TGTGCCAGCAGTTTCCGACAGGATTCCTATGGCTACACCTTC.

This clonotype was recorded many times. The chain couples TRBV30 to TRBJ2-7, with TRBD1 matching 7 bases. Germline V gene data show CDR1 as GTSNPN and CDR2 as SVGIG (reference sequence). V was pared by 3 bases and J by 1 base, with 0 bases of the junction left unmatched. The CDR3 is 12 amino acids. The CDR3 DNA is TGTGCCTGGAGGGACAGGTCCTACGAGCAGTACTTC. It is translated as CAWRDRSYEQYF.

The chain couples TRBV5-1 to TRBJ2-2, with a possible D match to TRBD1 (5 bases). The V and J ends lost 5 bases and 6 bases respectively, with 14 bases between them. Germline V lookup: CDR1 SGHRS, CDR2 YFSETQ. The CDR3 sequence is 14 residues long. CDR3 in amino acids: CASSRKTDPGELFF. DNA of the CDR3: TGCGCCAGCAGTCGTAAGACAGACCCCGGGGAGCTGTTTTTT.

The sample holds many counts of this clonotype. The genes are TRBV12-3 or TRBV12-4 and TRBJ1-2; the D is unclear. Trimming pared 5 bases from V and 0 bases from J, leaving 10 bases between. This CDR3 is 14 amino acids long. CDR3 bases: TGTGCCAGCAGTCAACAGATGACTAACTATGGCTACACCTTC. Protein sequence: CASSQQMTNYGYTF.

The V gene is TRBV6-1, the J gene TRBJ2-5, with 9 bases identical to TRBD1. The V and J ends lost 4 bases and 5 bases, in that order; junction bases with no gene match: 8. The CDR3 contains 15 residues. Germline V lookup: CDR1 MNHNS, CDR2 SASEGT. CDR3 DNA: TGTGCCAGCAGTGGACGGACAGGGGTAGTGGAGACCCAGTACTTC. Its translation is CASSGRTGVVETQYF.

This clonotype was recorded at least ten times. J is TRBJ1-2 and V is TRBV30; 9 positions match TRBD1. V lost 3 bases to trimming and J lost 7 bases; unmatched junction nucleotides: 6. CDR1 and CDR2 from the germline V gene are GTSNPN and SVGIG (reference sequence). The CDR3 covers 13 residues. CDR3 coding DNA: TGTGCCTGGAGACCGGGACAGGGTCTTGGCTACACCTTC. Translating gives CAWRPGQGLGYTF.

This clonotype was counted between two and nine times. J is TRBJ2-7 and V is TRBV9, with 11 bases aligning to TRBD1. The CDR3 is 12 residues long. Losses at the gene ends were 7 bases for V and 7 bases for J; bases not matched to a gene: 4. Germline values: CDR1 SGDLS, CDR2 YYNGEE. In DNA, the CDR3 is TGTGCCAGCGGACAGGGGGCTGGGGAGCAGTACTTC. This sequence encodes CASGQGAGEQYF.

The chain couples TRBV2 to TRBJ1-2; possible D gene TRBD1, 6 bases. Trimming took 1 base from V and 0 from J, leaving 9 bases between them. CDR3 size: 15 residues. Germline V gives CDR1 SNHLY, CDR2 FYNNEI. The CDR3 sequence is CASSEGGTPNYGYTF. Here the CDR3 DNA reads TGTGCCAGCAGTGAAGGGGGGACACCTAACTATGGCTACACCTTC.

This clonotype was observed many times. The CDR3: CASSLGTGFGAFF. The CDR3 nucleotides read TGTGCCAGCAGTTTAGGGACAGGGTTTGGAGCTTTCTTT. V usage is TRBV28 and J usage is TRBJ1-1; 9 nucleotides align to TRBD1. This CDR3 has 13 residues. The V segment lost 2 bases and the J segment 10 bases; nucleotides outside the gene matches: 5. The germline gives CDR1 MDHEN, CDR2 SYDVKM.

The sample holds many counts of this clonotype. The rearrangement uses TRBV6-1 and TRBJ2-7; D might be TRBD1 or TRBD2, each matching 5 bases. V was pared by 3 bases and J by 4 bases, with 10 bases between. CDR1 MNHNS and CDR2 SASEGT come from the germline V gene. The CDR3 has 13 residues. The CDR3 here is CASSDWGNYEQYF. The CDR3 coding sequence is TGTGCCAGCAGTGATTGGGGGAATTACGAGCAGTACTTC.